This TCR beta chain derives from a study of cytomegalovirus exposure and HLA in healthy donors. The donors were in the 120-subject validation cohort; that cohort was separate from the approximately 670-subject first cohort. V was shortened by 0 bases and J by 5 bases, with 13 bases between the two germline ends. The length of the CDR3 is 16 residues. CDR1 and CDR2 from the germline V gene are MNHNS and SASEGT. The table lists this clone with a few counts. Data came from immunoSEQ multiplex PCR; TCRdb stores just in-frame clones and leaves some out. The sample holds roughly 330,000 clones; roughly 87% are singletons and the top ten take approximately 1%.

This receptor was identified in a woman in her twenties or thirties in good health and CMV-seropositive. Specimen: PBMCs. The V gene is TRBV6-1, the J gene TRBJ2-2, with D perhaps matching TRBD1 (6 bases). The CDR3, as DNA: TGTGCCAGCAGTGAAGCCCAGTGGACAGCGACCGGGGAGCTGTTTTTT. As protein: CASSEAQWTATGELFF.